This TCR beta chain was recovered during a study of cytomegalovirus exposure and HLA in healthy donors. General observations from the study: Common viral pathogens (according to a later analysis) appeared linked to several of the most significant clusters. Exclusion as indistinguishable affected some V segments, including TRBV6-2 and TRBV6-3.

Germline V lookup: CDR1 MGHDK, CDR2 SYGVNS. This CDR3 is built from 14 residues. V shed 7 bases and J 8 bases; nucleotides not matched to a gene: 11. Concerning this clone: Its antigen is not identified.

Researchers ran the PCR with 60 Vbeta and 13 Jbeta primers. Repertoires were generated with immunoSEQ multiplex PCR, while TCRdb's copy carries only in-frame clones and drops some. The data show about 95,000 clones, around 86% seen once. This chain uses TRBV25-1 with TRBJ1-2; 9 bases map to TRBD1. The TCR sequence derives from a woman in her seventies in good health and CMV-seropositive. Material: PBMCs. The CDR3 is CASTGTGFIRGYTF. The CDR3 DNA reads as TGTGCCAGCACCGGGACAGGGTTTATCAGAGGCTACACCTTC.